The TCR beta chain described here comes from a study of spatial heterogeneity in lung cancer. About the study: At a median of around two years after resection, follow-up PBMC samples were sequenced when available. Detection consistently yielded more beta chains than alpha chains.

This clonotype has ten or more counts. What it binds is unknown. Germline lookup yields CDR1 MNHEY and CDR2 SVGEGT. V was trimmed by 6 bases and J by 6 bases, leaving 10 bases between them. CDR3 size: 12 residues. Via MiXCR, TCRdb re-called the 5' RACE reads, giving one row per CDR3 protein. The sample includes approximately 41,000 distinct CDR3 sequences, about 10% of them seen just once. Regarding the study as a whole: Ubiquitous expanded tumor TCRs showed up in blood more at resection than follow-up.

Time point meaning: blood at routine non-recurrence follow-up after resection. Frozen PBMC, nontumor lung or tumor provided whole RNA, which was sequenced unsorted. V is TRBV6-2 or TRBV6-3 and J is TRBJ2-3; unclear D gene. The sample here was PBMCs, taken at follow-up. This TCR derives from a female donor with early-stage non-small cell lung cancer. CDR3 in amino acids: CASSPNRDTQYF. The CDR3 region has the DNA TGTGCCAGCAGCCCGAACCGGGATACGCAGTATTTT.